These T cell receptor beta chains were read from a single sample in a study of lymphopenia after photon versus proton radiotherapy. Repertoires were generated with immunoSEQ multiplex PCR, while TCRdb's copy carries only in-frame clones and drops some. The sample has some 40,000 clones; about 90% are singletons. Sequencing was performed on peripheral blood, taken from a patient treated with photon-based radiotherapy. These receptor sequences come from a man aged 60 to 75 with cholangiocarcinoma. Each CDR3 is given with its conserved first and last residue. The D gene is left open where the match is weak. Clone sizes are given selectively: once, few, many, or a class where the clone is expanded.

D	J	size	V	CDR3	DNA
TRBD1	TRBJ2-7	NA	TRBV6-1	CASDMTGGLTFEQYF	TGTGCCAGCGATATGACAGGGGGCTTAACTTTCGAGCAGTACTTC
TRBD1	TRBJ2-1	NA	TRBV2	CASSDRDRGTYNEQFF	TGTGCCAGCAGCGACCGGGACAGGGGGACCTACAATGAGCAGTTCTTC
TRBD1	TRBJ2-7	NA	TRBV11-2	CASSIGSGQGYEQYF	TGTGCCAGCAGCATAGGCTCCGGACAGGGCTACGAGCAGTACTTC
TRBD1	TRBJ1-2	NA	TRBV7-2	CASSLYGQARGYTF	TGTGCCAGCAGCTTATACGGACAGGCTAGGGGCTACACCTTC
TRBD1	TRBJ2-1	NA	TRBV15	CATSIVQGASYNEQFF	TGTGCCACCAGCATTGTACAGGGGGCTTCCTACAATGAGCAGTTCTTC
NA	TRBJ1-1	NA	TRBV4-3	CASSQKLQGNTEAFF	TGCGCCAGCAGCCAAAAACTACAGGGGAACACTGAAGCTTTCTTT
NA	TRBJ2-2	NA	TRBV19	CASKVGSGELFF	TGTGCCAGTAAAGTAGGATCCGGGGAGCTGTTTTTT
NA	TRBJ1-5	NA	TRBV15	CATSRVGSVNQPQHF	TGTGCCACCAGCAGAGTAGGCAGCGTGAATCAGCCCCAGCATTTT
NA	TRBJ2-7	NA	TRBV11-2	CASSSIRVSLYEQYF	TGTGCCAGCAGCTCAATTAGGGTCTCCCTTTACGAGCAGTACTTC
NA	TRBJ1-1	NA	TRBV5-1	CASSLAGDTEAFF	TGCGCCAGCAGCTTGGCAGGAGACACTGAAGCTTTCTTT
NA	TRBJ1-5	NA	TRBV28	CASSRRGLGSNQPQHF	TGTGCCAGCAGTCGGAGGGGGTTAGGCAGCAATCAGCCCCAGCATTTT
TRBD2	TRBJ2-2	once	TRBV6-6	CASSLAGGDAGELFF	TGTGCCAGCAGTCTAGCGGGTGGGGACGCCGGGGAGCTGTTTTTT
NA	TRBJ1-4	NA	TRBV7-9	CASSRDSEKLFF	TGTGCCAGCAGCAGAGACAGTGAAAAACTGTTTTTT
TRBD1	TRBJ1-2	NA	TRBV7-9	CASSRGTANYGYTF	TGTGCCAGCAGCAGAGGGACAGCTAACTATGGCTACACCTTC
NA	TRBJ2-1	once	TRBV13	CASSLGWGRGSQGRNEQFF	TGTGCCAGCAGCTTAGGTTGGGGGCGCGGGAGTCAAGGGCGTAATGAGCAGTTCTTC